These 4 T cell receptor beta chains share one sample of origin, sequenced in a study of long-term antiretroviral therapy in people with HIV. Survey-level immunoSEQ v3.0 assays were run. TCRdb's copy holds only in-frame clones and misses some; the assay was immunoSEQ multiplex PCR. Of fewer than 25,000 clones listed, 90% to 95% are singletons. Sequenced here: unsorted PBMCs, sampled about 4.7 years after starting antiretroviral therapy. The receptors shown here come from a woman between 50 and 59 years old with HIV.

The rearrangement links TRBV4-2 to TRBJ2-7, with D uncertain. CDR1 LGHNA and CDR2 YNFKEQ come from the germline V gene. The CDR3 has 14 amino acids. Trimming pared 0 bases from V and 2 bases from J, leaving 8 bases between. This CDR3 reads CASSQDMGTYEQYF. The CDR3 coding sequence is TGTGCCAGCAGCCAAGATATGGGGACCTACGAGCAGTACTTC.

This chain connects TRBV5-6 to TRBJ2-2; 7 bases line up with TRBD1. Looked up from germline, CDR1 is SGHDT and CDR2 is YYEEEE. Trimming at V came to 6 bases and at J to 3 bases, leaving 8 bases not matched to a gene. The CDR3 totals 15 residues. CDR3 in DNA: TGTGCCAGCACCTTCTTCGACAGGGACACCGGGGAGCTGTTTTTT. This translates into CASTFFDRDTGELFF.

The rearrangement joins TRBV28 to TRBJ2-3; TRBD2 aligns across 15 bases. This CDR3 spans 16 amino acids. Germline V gene sequence: CDR1 MDHEN, CDR2 SYDVKM. Germline trimming cut 1 base from V and 11 bases from J; bases unmatched to any gene: 7. The CDR3 DNA sequence: TGTGCCAGCAGTTTATACCCGGGGGGACTAGCGGGAGGGCAGTATTTT. It translates to CASSLYPGGLAGGQYF.

This clone came up once. This chain connects TRBV6-6 to TRBJ2-1; 12 positions match TRBD2. There are 16 residues in the CDR3. In germline, CDR1 is MNHNY, CDR2 SVGAGI (reference sequence). V shed 2 bases, J shed 8 bases, and the junction held 7 bases outside the gene matches. The chain's CDR3 is CASSYRTSGNGDEQFF. CDR3 nucleotides: TGTGCCAGCAGTTACCGGACTAGCGGGAATGGAGATGAGCAGTTCTTC.